Listed here are 23 T cell receptor beta chains from one sample, sequenced in a study of Ad26.COV2.S vaccination and SARS-CoV-2 variants (dated by TCRdb to the early 2020s). Preparation of the library involved the immunoSEQ multiplex PCR assay. TCRdb mirrors the immuneACCESS table, restricted to in-frame sequences. Some clones are absent from its copies; in checked studies, under half trace to an unresolved V gene, and the reason for the others is unknown. The sample records around 350,000 clones, around 84% of which are singletons. The ten top clones hold around 3% of the sample. Explained via the paper, the treatment or condition label denotes: 19 received Ad26.COV2.S at low or high dose, single or two shots; about 5 received placebo; per-sample allocation not given. Repertoires of vaccine and placebo recipients were sequenced from samples collected on day 63 after the first injection. Sequencing was performed on peripheral blood, taken in a trial of Ad26.COV2.S vaccine versus placebo. These TCRs come from a person between 18 and 65 years old who received the Ad26.COV2.S COVID-19 vaccine or a placebo.

The chain joins TRBV6-6 to TRBJ1-5; 12 bases fit TRBD1. CDR1 is MNHNY and CDR2 is SVGAGI in the germline V gene (reference sequence). Unmatched junction bases numbered 4, after V lost 5 bases and J lost 2 bases. The CDR3 contains 16 residues. The CDR3 region is CASSQRDRGRNQPQHF. In nucleotides, the CDR3 is TGTGCCAGCAGTCAAAGGGACAGGGGGCGCAATCAGCCCCAGCATTTT.

The chain joins TRBV27 to TRBJ2-7; D call uncertain. Germline V gives CDR1 MNHEY, CDR2 SMNVEV (reference sequence). The CDR3 extends over 13 amino acids. V was clipped by 2 bases and J by 3 bases, with 8 bases between them. CDR3 region: CASSLKAFYEQYF. CDR3 DNA sequence: TGTGCCAGCAGTTTAAAGGCCTTCTACGAGCAGTACTTC.

The chain uses TRBV30 and TRBJ2-5; D could derive from TRBD1 or TRBD2 (6 bases each). CDR3 length equals 13 residues. CDR1 is GTSNPN, CDR2 SVGIG, per germline (reference sequence). V lost 1 base and J lost 5, with 11 bases in between. The CDR3 bases are TGTGCCTGGAGTGCGGGGGCAACGGAGACCCAGTACTTC. The encoded protein is CAWSAGATETQYF.

This rearrangement joins TRBV5-1 to TRBJ2-2; possible D gene TRBD1, 6 bases. Deletions cut 6 bases from V and 2 bases from J, with 11 bases between. In germline, CDR1 is SGHRS, CDR2 YFSETQ. This CDR3 contains 14 residues. CDR3 nucleotide sequence: TGCGCCAGCAACAAAGGGGGTAACACCGGGGAGCTGTTTTTT. Translation: CASNKGGNTGELFF. Combining the CDR3 with reference TRBV5-1 and TRBJ2-2 gives the whole variable domain KAGVTQTPRYLIKTRGQQVTLSCSPISGHRSVSWYQQTPGQGLQFLFEYFSETQRNKGNFPGRFSGRQFSNSRSEMNVSTLELGDSALYLCASNKGGNTGELFFGEGSRLTVL.

This chain uses TRBV19 with TRBJ2-2; D may be TRBD2 (6 bases). The germline V and J ends were trimmed by 4 bases and 4 bases, with 13 bases remaining between them. This CDR3 region has 15 residues. Germline V lookup: CDR1 LNHDA, CDR2 SQIVND (reference sequence). This CDR3 is CASSRLAPSTGELFF. The CDR3 DNA reads as TGTGCCAGTAGTAGGCTAGCGCCTAGCACCGGGGAGCTGTTTTTT.

CDR3 sequence reads: CASSIDRRQGGTDTQYF. In nucleotides, the CDR3 is TGTGCCAGTAGTATAGATCGGCGGCAGGGGGGCACAGATACGCAGTATTTT. The genes are TRBV19 and TRBJ2-3, with 7 bases lining up with TRBD1. The CDR3 length is 17 residues. Germline lookup yields CDR1 LNHDA and CDR2 SQIVND (reference sequence). V lost 0 bases, J lost 1 base, and 7 bases stayed unmatched. The whole variable domain, remainder taken from reference TRBV19 and TRBJ2-3, is DGGITQSPKYLFRKEGQNVTLSCEQNLNHDAMYWYRQDPGQGLRLIYYSQIVNDFQKGDIAEGYSVSREKKESFPLTVTSAQKNPTAFYLCASSIDRRQGGTDTQYFGPGTRLTVL.

The chain carries TRBV5-1 and TRBJ2-2, with D maybe TRBD2 (5 bases). The length of the CDR3 is 15 residues. Germline CDR1 is SGHRS and CDR2 is YFSETQ. V lost 4 bases and J 4 bases, leaving 14 bases between the germline ends. The CDR3 region has the DNA TGCGCCAGCAGCCCGGGTGAGCGGATCACCGGGGAGCTGTTTTTT. It is translated as CASSPGERITGELFF.

The chain combines TRBV3-1 (or the pseudogene TRBV3-2) with TRBJ2-1; TRBD2 matches 7 bases. In germline, CDR1 is LGHDT, CDR2 YNNKEL (reference sequence). This CDR3 region has 16 residues. V dropped 5 bases and J dropped 4; count of bases not matched to a gene: 11. CDR3 protein: CASSSLRASGYNEQFF. For the CDR3, the DNA is TGTGCCAGCAGCTCACTACGAGCTAGCGGTTACAATGAGCAGTTCTTC.

This chain links TRBV6-5 with TRBJ1-2; D possibly corresponds to TRBD1 (5 bases). The CDR3 has 13 amino acids. Trimming took off 5 bases at V and 5 bases at J, with 12 bases between the two ends. Germline V gene lookup returns CDR1 MNHEY and CDR2 SVGAGI. CDR3 in amino acids: CASSPRTIYGYTF. Written as DNA, the CDR3 is TGTGCCAGCAGTCCACGGACAATTTATGGCTACACCTTC.

The chain joins TRBV6-1 to TRBJ1-5, with TRBD1 matching 7 bases. The CDR3 spans 13 residues. Germline values: CDR1 MNHNS, CDR2 SASEGT. The J segment lost 6 bases and the V segment lost 3 bases, leaving 2 bases of the junction unmatched. CDR3 bases: TGTGCCAGCAGTGAGACAGGGCCTCAGCCCCAGCATTTT. This gives the protein CASSETGPQPQHF.

J is TRBJ1-2 and V is TRBV5-6, with 10 nucleotides matching TRBD1. The V and J ends lost 4 bases and 6 bases, in that order; junction bases with no gene match: 0. The length of the CDR3 is 12 residues. Germline V gene sequence: CDR1 SGHDT, CDR2 YYEEEE. The CDR3 nucleotides read TGTGCCAGCAGCGACAGGGGGCATGGCTACACCTTC. This sequence encodes CASSDRGHGYTF.

The chain recombines TRBV20-1 with TRBJ2-3, with 7 bases matching TRBD2. The CDR3 runs 11 residues. V trimming: 5 bases; J trimming: 4 bases; junction bases outside the gene matches: 0. The germline V gene has CDR1 DFQATT and CDR2 SNEGSKA (reference sequence). Here the CDR3 DNA reads TGCAGTGCTGGGAGGGCAGATACGCAGTATTTT. This gives the protein CSAGRADTQYF.

The chain has TRBV4-1 and TRBJ2-7, with 11 bases lining up with TRBD2. Germline V CDR1 and CDR2: MGHRA, YSYEKL. CDR3 length: 15 amino acids. Unmatched junction bases numbered 3, after V lost 3 bases and J lost 2 bases. The chain's CDR3 is CASSQTTSGAYEQYF. DNA for the CDR3: TGCGCCAGCAGCCAGACGACTAGCGGGGCCTACGAGCAGTACTTC.

The V and J genes are TRBV19 and TRBJ2-3; D unclear. From germline, CDR1 is LNHDA and CDR2 SQIVND (reference sequence). V lost 6 bases, J lost 0 bases, and 7 bases lay in between. The CDR3 runs to 13 residues. The CDR3 loop is CASRASSTDTQYF. CDR3 DNA sequence: TGTGCCAGTAGGGCCTCAAGCACAGATACGCAGTATTTT.

This clone was counted only a few times. DNA for the CDR3: TGCGCCAGCAGCCAAGATTGGACCGCAAGCTCCTACGAGCAGTACTTC. Amino acid sequence: CASSQDWTASSYEQYF. V gene TRBV4-3 combines with J gene TRBJ2-7, with no clear D. The CDR3 loop spans 16 amino acids. The germline V and J ends were trimmed by 0 bases and 0 bases, with 12 bases remaining between them. In germline, CDR1 is LGHNA, CDR2 YSLEER.

V usage is TRBV9 and J usage is TRBJ1-2, with D uncertain. The CDR3 loop spans 14 amino acids. Trimming stripped 4 bases from V and 8 bases from J, with 18 bases between. The V gene's germline CDR1 is SGDLS and CDR2 YYNGEE. CDR3 in DNA: TGTGCCAGCAGCCCTAGCGTTGGCCTTGAGGGCTACACCTTC. Amino acid sequence: CASSPSVGLEGYTF.

This rearrangement joins TRBV19 to TRBJ2-7; D gene uncertain. Germline values: CDR1 LNHDA, CDR2 SQIVND (reference sequence). CDR3 size: 11 residues. V was clipped by 5 bases and J by 2 bases, with 4 bases between them. CDR3 bases: TGTGCCAGTAGTTCGGCCTACGAGCAGTACTTC. Encoded protein: CASSSAYEQYF.

The chain uses TRBV19 and TRBJ1-5, with D hard to call. V lost 4 bases, J lost 0 bases, and 16 bases lay in between. This CDR3 comprises 17 residues. From germline, CDR1 is LNHDA and CDR2 SQIVND (reference sequence). The CDR3 is CASSTLAPSDSNQPQHF. The DNA for the CDR3 is TGTGCCAGTAGTACCCTCGCTCCTTCAGATAGCAATCAGCCCCAGCATTTT.

The V and J genes are TRBV30 and TRBJ2-7; D call uncertain. Looked up from germline, CDR1 is GTSNPN and CDR2 is SVGIG (reference sequence). V lost 2 bases to trimming and J lost 3 bases, with 5 bases between them. This CDR3 has 11 amino acids. This CDR3 reads CAWSTNYEQYF. CDR3 nucleotides: TGTGCCTGGAGTACAAACTACGAGCAGTACTTC. The entire variable domain, with the rest obtained from reference TRBV30 and TRBJ2-7, is as follows: SQTIHQWPATLVQPVGSPLSLECTVEGTSNPNLYWYRQAAGRGLQLLFYSVGIGQISSEVPQNLSASRPQDRQFILSSKKLLLSDSGFYLCAWSTNYEQYFGPGTRLTVT.

The genes are TRBV4-1 and TRBJ1-4; possibly TRBD1 for D (5 bases). V was pared by 2 bases and J by 0 bases, with 7 bases between. Germline-derived CDR1 and CDR2 are MGHRA and YSYEKL. The CDR3 sequence is 15 residues long. The chain's CDR3 is CASSQTGATNEKLFF. The CDR3 nucleotides read TGCGCCAGCAGCCAAACGGGGGCAACTAATGAAAAACTGTTTTTT.

As concerns this clone: The junction shows a germline mismatch at one end, possibly a read error. The V gene is TRBV30, the J gene TRBJ1-2, with D tentatively TRBD1 (5 bases). Germline V gene lookup returns CDR1 GTSNPN and CDR2 SVGIG (reference sequence). The CDR3 has 12 amino acids. CDR3 in amino acids: CAWSSLKIGALF. The DNA of the CDR3 is TGTGCCTGGAGTTCCCTCAAGATCGGGGCCCTCTTC.

To note about this clone: This sequence may be a read error, since a much larger clone differs from it by one base. This sequence joins TRBV5-4 and TRBJ1-1; no definite D call. V gave up 2 bases and J gave up 1 base, with 6 bases separating them. This CDR3 has 13 residues. Germline CDR1 reads SGHNT; CDR2 reads YYREEE (reference sequence). The CDR3 coding sequence is TGTGCCAGCAGCTTAGCGGGGAACACTGAAGCTTTCTTT. Its translation: CASSLAGNTEAFF.

The V gene is TRBV27, the J gene TRBJ2-2; D remains unclear. The CDR3 consists of 12 residues. V was clipped by 4 bases and J by 4 bases, with 4 bases between them. CDR1 MNHEY and CDR2 SMNVEV come from the germline V gene (reference sequence). Here the CDR3 reads CASSYPTGELFF. The CDR3 region has the DNA TGTGCCAGCAGTTATCCCACCGGGGAGCTGTTTTTT.